This is a list of T cell receptor beta chains from one sample in a study of OX40 agonist ivuxolimab in advanced cancers. Libraries were prepared by immunoSEQ multiplex PCR; TCRdb keeps only in-frame clonotypes and omits some of them. The sample carries fewer than 85,000 clones, about 87% recorded once. The specimen comprised CD4+ or CD8+ T cells sorted from blood, sampled in a trial of the OX40 agonist ivuxolimab. Receptor source: an adult with an advanced solid tumor such as melanoma, head and neck, liver or kidney cancer. The CDR3 runs from the conserved cysteine through the conserved F or W. The D gene is left open where the match is weak. A row's size may be missing; if present it is once, few, many or a size class.

J gene: TRBJ1-2; V gene: TRBV6-6; clone size: NA; D gene: NA; CDR3 DNA: TGTGCCAGCAGTTACTCGGTCCCGGACGGAGGCTATGGCTACACCTTC; CDR3 protein: CASSYSVPDGGYGYTF
J gene: TRBJ2-5; V gene: TRBV19; clone size: NA; D gene: TRBD1; CDR3 DNA: TGTGCCAGTACTACAGGGGGCCGGGGAGAGACCCAGTACTTC; CDR3 protein: CASTTGGRGETQYF
J gene: TRBJ2-5; V gene: TRBV27; clone size: NA; D gene: NA; CDR3 DNA: TGTGCCAGCAGGGACGGACCGGAAGAGACCCAGTACTTC; CDR3 protein: CASRDGPEETQYF
J gene: TRBJ2-1; V gene: TRBV11-2; clone size: NA; D gene: TRBD1; CDR3 DNA: TGTGCCAGCAGCTTAGACAGGGGGCTAATCTACAATGAGCAGTTCTTC; CDR3 protein: CASSLDRGLIYNEQFF
J gene: TRBJ2-1; V gene: TRBV5-1; clone size: NA; D gene: NA; CDR3 DNA: TGCGCCAGCAGCTTGGAGGGGGGTAGCTCCTACAATGAGCAGTTCTTC; CDR3 protein: CASSLEGGSSYNEQFF
J gene: TRBJ2-7; V gene: TRBV18; clone size: few; D gene: TRBD2; CDR3 DNA: TGTGCCAGCTCACCGTCAGCGGGAGGCTCCTACGAGCAGTACTTC; CDR3 protein: CASSPSAGGSYEQYF
J gene: TRBJ1-1; V gene: TRBV6-1; clone size: NA; D gene: NA; CDR3 DNA: TGTGCCAGCAGTGAAGCGATCCGGGGCACTGAAGCTTTCTTT; CDR3 protein: CASSEAIRGTEAFF
J gene: TRBJ2-7; V gene: TRBV7-3; clone size: NA; D gene: TRBD1; CDR3 DNA: TGTGCCAGCAGCCCGACAGGGGGAAGTTACGAGCAGTACTTC; CDR3 protein: CASSPTGGSYEQYF
J gene: TRBJ2-7; V gene: TRBV4-1; clone size: once; D gene: TRBD1; CDR3 DNA: TGCGCCAGCAGCCCGTTGGGACAGGGTCTAAAGGAGCAGTACTTC; CDR3 protein: CASSPLGQGLKEQYF
J gene: TRBJ2-1; V gene: TRBV11-3; clone size: NA; D gene: NA; CDR3 DNA: TGTGCCAGCAGCCCAACTTTTTTGCTCAATGAGCAGTTCTTC; CDR3 protein: CASSPTFLLNEQFF
J gene: TRBJ1-4; V gene: TRBV5-1; clone size: NA; D gene: NA; CDR3 DNA: TGCGCCAGCAGGGGACAAAGCGTGGCTAATGAAAAACTGTTTTTT; CDR3 protein: CASRGQSVANEKLFF
J gene: TRBJ2-7; V gene: TRBV2; clone size: NA; D gene: NA; CDR3 DNA: TGTGCCAGCAGTGATTTCCAGGGTGGTGAGCAGTACTTC; CDR3 protein: CASSDFQGGEQYF
J gene: TRBJ2-7; V gene: TRBV27; clone size: NA; D gene: NA; CDR3 DNA: TGTGCCAGCAGTTTAGCCGTGGGGGTGGTGTCTAGGTACGAGCAGTACTTC; CDR3 protein: CASSLAVGVVSRYEQYF
J gene: TRBJ2-3; V gene: TRBV9; clone size: NA; D gene: NA; CDR3 DNA: TGTGCCAGCAGCGTAGTTGGCTCCGTCCCCACAGATACGCAGTATTTT; CDR3 protein: CASSVVGSVPTDTQYF
J gene: TRBJ1-2; V gene: TRBV4-1; clone size: NA; D gene: NA; CDR3 DNA: TGCGCCAGCAGCCAAGAGACCTCGGGATTTAGCTATGGCTACACCTTC; CDR3 protein: CASSQETSGFSYGYTF
J gene: TRBJ2-1; V gene: TRBV19; clone size: NA; D gene: NA; CDR3 DNA: TGTGCCAGTAGTAAGGTCCCTGGGCGGGCTACCTACAATGAGCAGTTCTTC; CDR3 protein: CASSKVPGRATYNEQFF
J gene: TRBJ1-4; V gene: TRBV29-1; clone size: NA; D gene: NA; CDR3 DNA: TGCAGCGTTGTTCTCGGAGGGGCACCTAATGAAAAACTGTTTTTT; CDR3 protein: CSVVLGGAPNEKLFF
J gene: TRBJ2-3; V gene: TRBV27; clone size: NA; D gene: TRBD2; CDR3 DNA: TGTGCCAGCAGTCCGCGGGGGTCTACGCAGTATTTT; CDR3 protein: CASSPRGSTQYF
J gene: TRBJ2-7; V gene: TRBV18; clone size: NA; D gene: NA; CDR3 DNA: TGTGCCAGCTCCGGCAACACCTACGAGCAGTACTTC; CDR3 protein: CASSGNTYEQYF
J gene: TRBJ2-1; V gene: TRBV6-4; clone size: NA; D gene: NA; CDR3 DNA: TGTGCCAGCAGTCCTCGAGTTGGTGCTGAGCAGTTCTTC; CDR3 protein: CASSPRVGAEQFF